Included here is one T cell receptor (beta chain) sequence, with context. What it binds is unknown. There are 14 residues in the CDR3. Germline CDR1 SGHDN, CDR2 FVKESK. V lost 4 bases and J lost 3, with 10 bases in between. Primers included in the PCR were 60 Vbeta and 13 Jbeta primers. Data came from immunoSEQ multiplex PCR; TCRdb stores just in-frame clones and leaves some out. This sample has around 140,000 clones; about three quarters occur once, and the top ten carry under 2%. The data were obtained in a study of cytomegalovirus exposure and HLA in healthy donors. The donors, nominally healthy at sampling, likely had unrecorded immune exposures. Findings and caveats of the study: Three of the chains that were CMV-associated were confirmed in vitro to be specific for CMV antigens. An analysis that was carried out later associated 16,951 TCR beta sequences with HLA alleles at 0.05 false discovery rate. Across donors, most TCRs were seen rarely, yet some public ones were widespread.

The chain links TRBV14 to TRBJ1-5, with a possible D match to TRBD1 (6 bases). Sequencing was carried out using PBMCs. The clonotype originates from a female donor in good health and CMV-seropositive. The CDR3 loop reads CASSRTGNNQPQHF. CDR3 nucleotide sequence: TGTGCCAGCAGCCGCACAGGGAACAATCAGCCCCAGCATTTT.